These 27 T cell receptor beta chains originate from one sample sequenced in a study of T cells in Graves' hyperthyroidism and ophthalmopathy. It was RNA transcripts that yielded the amplified TCR beta CDR3 regions. Primed by the HTBI set, a first-round RT-PCR was run on the TCR CDR3. Using its own MiXCR run on the multiplex PCR reads, TCRdb lists one record per CDR3 protein. Of about 560,000 distinct CDR3 sequences detected, 15% to 19% appear once; the ten largest clones hold approximately 7.4%. Sequenced input: blood. These receptors were obtained from a woman aged 25 to 45 with Graves' hyperthyroidism.

This clonotype was observed a handful of times. The chain has TRBV7-2 and TRBJ2-1, with D perhaps TRBD1 (6 bases). CDR1 is SGHTA, CDR2 FQGNSA, per germline. This CDR3 region has 14 residues. V was cut by 5 bases and J by 7 bases, with 15 bases left in between. The CDR3 region has the DNA TGTGCCAGCAGCACGATGGTACAGGGAAATGAGCAGTTCTTC. Protein: CASSTMVQGNEQFF.

This clonotype was seen a handful of times. The rearrangement joins TRBV9 to TRBJ2-2; possible D gene TRBD2, 6 bases. Trimming stripped 4 bases from V and 1 base from J, with 17 bases between. The CDR3 is 17 amino acids. Germline CDR1 reads SGDLS; CDR2 reads YYNGEE. The CDR3: CASSTAIAEGNTGELFF. CDR3 nucleotides: TGTGCCAGCAGCACAGCTATAGCGGAGGGGAACACCGGGGAGCTGTTTTTT.

Many counts were recorded for this clonotype. The rearrangement joins TRBV3-1 to TRBJ2-3; D is ambiguous. CDR3 length equals 13 residues. CDR1 and CDR2 (germline): LGHDT, YNNKEL (reference sequence). With 1 base removed from V and 5 bases from J, the gap between germline ends came to 7 bases. The chain's CDR3 is CASSQGTGDTQYF. Here the CDR3 DNA reads TGTGCCAGCAGCCAAGGTACCGGAGATACGCAGTATTTT.

Of note for this clonotype: A much larger clone differs by one base, so this may be a read error. The rearrangement joins TRBV29-1 to TRBJ2-5, with D unclear. Germline values: CDR1 SQVTM, CDR2 ANQGSEA. The length of the CDR3 is 10 residues. CDR3 region: CSVKEETRYF. The CDR3 region has the DNA TGCAGCGTTAAGGAAGAGACCCGGTACTTC.

The sample holds many counts of this clonotype. The chain joins TRBV12-3 or TRBV12-4 to TRBJ1-4; D is possibly TRBD1 (5 bases). CDR3 length: 14 residues. V lost 5 bases to trimming and J lost 7 bases, with 14 bases between them. The DNA for the CDR3 is TGTGCCAGCAGTCCGGACAAGGAGGGTGAAAAACTGTTTTTT. This translates into CASSPDKEGEKLFF.

This clonotype was recorded at least ten times. The chain couples TRBV12-3 or TRBV12-4 to TRBJ1-1; TRBD1 might be the D (5 bases). V gave up 5 bases and J gave up 0 bases, with 13 bases separating them. The CDR3 is 15 residues long. The CDR3 protein is CASSGSGTVNTEAFF. Written as DNA, the CDR3 is TGTGCCAGCAGTGGATCCGGGACGGTGAACACTGAAGCTTTCTTT.

The V and J genes are TRBV19 and TRBJ2-5; tentative D call: TRBD1 (5 bases). The CDR3 totals 15 residues. The V end lost 1 base, the J end lost 5 bases, and 14 bases lay between the germline ends. Per germline, CDR1 LNHDA and CDR2 SQIVND (reference sequence). The CDR3 here is CASSIAQGWSETQYF. CDR3 sequence (DNA): TGTGCCAGTAGTATAGCTCAGGGATGGTCGGAGACCCAGTACTTC.

This clonotype has at least ten counts. The V and J genes are TRBV6-2 or TRBV6-3 and TRBJ2-1; possible D gene TRBD2, 5 bases. Per the germline V gene, CDR1 is MNHEY and CDR2 is SVGEGT. The CDR3 has 14 amino acids. V lost 2 bases and J lost 5, with 10 bases in between. The CDR3 spells CASSYGGRHNEQFF. The DNA for the CDR3 is TGTGCCAGCAGTTACGGTGGGAGACACAATGAGCAGTTCTTC.

This clonotype came up many times. The gene calls are TRBV7-2 and TRBJ2-1, with D perhaps TRBD1 (6 bases). V was pared by 1 base and J by 5 bases, with 15 bases between. The CDR3 spans 16 residues. CDR1 is SGHTA and CDR2 is FQGNSA in the germline V gene. The CDR3 here is CASSLGGRYQHNEQFF. The CDR3 bases are TGTGCCAGCAGCTTAGGGGGGCGCTATCAGCACAATGAGCAGTTCTTC.

This clonotype appeared a few times. The rearrangement uses TRBV30 and TRBJ2-2; 7 bases agree with TRBD2. The germline V gene has CDR1 GTSNPN and CDR2 SVGIG (reference sequence). The CDR3 is 14 residues long. Trimming took 4 bases from V and 6 from J; bases not matched to a gene: 8. In nucleotides, the CDR3 is TGTGCCTGGACCGTATGGGAGGGCTCCGGGGAGCTGTTTTTT. It specifies CAWTVWEGSGELFF.

Comment on this clonotype: This sequence may be a read error, since a much larger clone differs from it by one base. The V call is TRBV7-2, the J call TRBJ2-7; D gene unclear. Deletions cut 0 bases from V and 1 base from J, with 19 bases between. CDR3 length equals 18 residues. Germline V gene sequence: CDR1 SGHTA, CDR2 FQGNSA. The CDR3 region has the DNA TGTACCAGCAGCTTAGCCCGGTCAGCTAGGTTAAGGTCCTACGAGCAGTACTTC. Its translation: CTSSLARSARLRSYEQYF.

This clonotype was found a few times. V usage is TRBV6-1 and J usage is TRBJ2-5; D call uncertain. CDR1 is MNHNS, CDR2 SASEGT, per germline. This CDR3 is built from 14 residues. The V gene lost 7 bases and the J gene lost 4 bases, with 16 bases spanning the gap. The CDR3 DNA reads TGTGCCAGCACCAGAGCTCAATCGGGAGAGACCCAGTACTTC. Its translation: CASTRAQSGETQYF.

This chain links TRBV19 with TRBJ2-1, with TRBD2 identical over 9 bases. The CDR3 covers 15 residues. V lost 3 bases and J lost 5; bases outside the gene matches: 5. Germline V CDR1 and CDR2: LNHDA, SQIVND (reference sequence). This chain's CDR3 is CASSISGSKDNEQFF. Here the CDR3 DNA reads TGTGCCAGTAGTATTAGCGGGAGTAAAGACAATGAGCAGTTCTTC.

This clonotype was detected a few times. One end of the junction varies from germline; a read error may be responsible. The gene calls are TRBV27 and TRBJ2-7, with 8 bases aligning to TRBD1. The CDR3 sequence is 13 residues long. The V gene's germline CDR1 is MNHEY and CDR2 SMNVEV (reference sequence). In nucleotides, the CDR3 is TGTACCAGCAGGGGACAGGTAACCTACGAGCAGTACTTC. It translates to CTSRGQVTYEQYF.

About this clonotype itself: This may stem from a read error, because a much larger clone lies one nucleotide away. The J gene is TRBJ2-7, the V gene TRBV3-1, with D hard to call. V lost 0 bases, J lost 6 bases, and 3 bases lay in between. Germline assignment: CDR1 LGHDT and CDR2 YNNKEL (reference sequence). This CDR3 has 11 residues. The CDR3 here is CASSQDGEQYF. The CDR3 DNA reads as TGTGCCAGCAGCCAAGACGGCGAGCAGTACTTC.

This clonotype was seen many times. The rearrangement links TRBV6-1 to TRBJ1-2; the D gene is possibly TRBD1 (6 bases). This CDR3 has 14 amino acids. Trimming removed 5 bases from V and 5 bases from J, with 15 bases in between. Germline V gene sequence: CDR1 MNHNS, CDR2 SASEGT. CDR3 sequence reads: CASSPRTDSYGYTF. In DNA form, the CDR3 reads TGTGCCAGCAGTCCGAGGACAGATTCGTATGGCTACACCTTC.

This clonotype was counted many times. V is TRBV27 and J is TRBJ2-7, with 8 bases lining up with TRBD1. The CDR3 is made up of 13 amino acids. J lost 3 bases, V lost 5 bases, and 3 bases had no gene match. From germline, CDR1 is MNHEY and CDR2 SMNVEV (reference sequence). In nucleotides, the CDR3 is TGTGCCAGCAGTCTGGGACAGGACTACGAGCAGTACTTC. Its protein product is CASSLGQDYEQYF.

The chain recombines TRBV27 with TRBJ2-1; TRBD2 matches 14 bases. After removal of 6 bases from V and 9 bases from J, the junction contained 16 bases not matched to a gene. Germline V CDR1 and CDR2: MNHEY, SMNVEV (reference sequence). This CDR3 has 18 amino acids. CDR3 bases: TGTGCCAGCAGCAAAAGGACTAGCGGGAGGTGGAGAGACAGTGAGCAGTTCTTC. Protein sequence: CASSKRTSGRWRDSEQFF.

This clonotype was detected many times. The CDR3 reads CSARDAISNTGELFF. Here the CDR3 DNA reads TGCAGTGCTAGAGACGCCATATCGAACACCGGGGAGCTGTTTTTT. This sequence joins TRBV20-1 and TRBJ2-2, with no clear D. CDR1 is DFQATT, CDR2 SNEGSKA, per germline (reference sequence). The ends were cut back, 0 bases at V and 0 bases at J, with 8 bases in the middle. The CDR3 runs to 15 residues.

This clonotype was detected only a few times. V gene TRBV7-9 combines with J gene TRBJ2-1, with a possible D match to TRBD2 (6 bases). The CDR3 has 15 amino acids. Looked up from germline, CDR1 is SEHNR and CDR2 is FQNEAQ (reference sequence). Trimming stripped 4 bases from V and 4 bases from J, with 14 bases between. CDR3 in amino acids: CASSSPAGSYNEQFF. The CDR3 DNA reads TGTGCCAGCAGCTCCCCAGCGGGCTCATACAATGAGCAGTTCTTC.

This clonotype appeared once. V gene TRBV9 combines with J gene TRBJ2-1; D not resolved. Trimming stripped 0 bases from V and 4 bases from J, with 11 bases between. There are 15 residues in the CDR3. Per the germline V gene, CDR1 is SGDLS and CDR2 is YYNGEE. The CDR3 nucleotides read TGTGCCAGCAGCGTAGGACTGAGTGGGTACAATGAGCAGTTCTTC. The encoded protein is CASSVGLSGYNEQFF.

This clonotype occurred many times. This chain links TRBV7-7 with TRBJ2-1; no clear D gene. The CDR3 has 12 residues. V was shortened by 1 base and J by 7 bases, with 5 bases between the two germline ends. Germline lookup yields CDR1 SSHAT and CDR2 FNYEAQ (reference sequence). The CDR3 bases are TGTGCCAGCAGCTTAGAACGGAATGAGCAGTTCTTC. It encodes CASSLERNEQFF. Using reference TRBV7-7 and TRBJ2-1 for the parts outside the CDR3, the full variable domain is GAGVSQSPRYKVTKRGQDVTLRCDPISSHATLYWYQQALGQGPEFLTYFNYEAQPDKSGLPSDRFSAERPEGSISTLTIQRTEQRDSAMYRCASSLERNEQFFGPGTRLTVL.

The table lists this clonotype with a few counts. This chain joins TRBV5-1 and TRBJ2-2; TRBD1 might be the D (6 bases). Trimming removed 2 bases from V and 2 bases from J, with 10 bases in between. This CDR3 comprises 15 residues. CDR1 SGHRS and CDR2 YFSETQ come from the germline V gene. In DNA, the CDR3 is TGCGCCAGCAGCTTACAGGGTTTTAACACCGGGGAGCTGTTTTTT. This sequence encodes CASSLQGFNTGELFF.

Ten or more counts support this clonotype. The rearrangement joins TRBV5-1 to TRBJ2-4, with D maybe TRBD2 (6 bases). Deletions cut 4 bases from V and 0 bases from J, with 20 bases between. CDR3 length: 18 residues. The germline V gene encodes CDR1 SGHRS and CDR2 YFSETQ. The CDR3 reads CASSPIPAGSLAKNIQYF. The CDR3 bases are TGCGCCAGCAGCCCTATCCCCGCGGGATCTCTAGCCAAAAACATTCAGTACTTC.

This clonotype occurred many times. This chain connects TRBV7-6 to TRBJ2-7; 11 bases fit TRBD2. The length of the CDR3 is 18 residues. V shed 5 bases, J shed 5 bases, and the junction held 17 bases outside the gene matches. Germline CDR1 SGHVS, CDR2 FNYEAQ. The CDR3 coding sequence is TGTGCCAGCAGCCAGGGGCTAGCGGGAGGAAGAGTTGCGGACGAGCAGTACTTC. Residues: CASSQGLAGGRVADEQYF.

In its sample, this clonotype was seen many times. The chain is built from TRBV20-1 and TRBJ2-1, with TRBD2 identical over 14 bases. Germline values: CDR1 DFQATT, CDR2 SNEGSKA (reference sequence). J gave up 7 bases and V 4 bases, and 6 bases lay outside the gene matches. This CDR3 spans 15 amino acids. CDR3 protein: CSAKGTSGRMNEQFF. DNA for the CDR3: TGCAGTGCTAAAGGGACTAGCGGGAGAATGAATGAGCAGTTCTTC.

With regard to this clonotype: As the CDR3 is not closed by the conserved phenylalanine or tryptophan, this likely results from a read error. This chain joins TRBV6-5 and TRBJ1-6, with 7 bases lining up with TRBD1. This CDR3 spans 19 amino acids. V lost 2 bases and J lost 3; bases outside the gene matches: 13. Germline V gives CDR1 MNHEY, CDR2 SVGAGI. Here the CDR3 reads CASSYPPRQGILYNSPLHL. DNA for the CDR3: TGTGCCAGCAGTTACCCCCCGAGACAGGGTATTCTCTATAATTCACCCCTCCACCTT.